These 11 T cell receptor beta chains came from one sample sequenced in a study of monozygotic twins with cystic fibrosis. Generated by immunoSEQ multiplex PCR, the TCRdb table keeps only in-frame clones and is missing some. The sample gives 30,000 to 35,000 clones, approximately 72% of which show up once; over 0.75% is in the top ten. Material: blood. These receptors originate from a girl between 10 and 17 years old with cystic fibrosis.

The chain joins TRBV15 to TRBJ1-1, with D unresolved. Deletions cut 0 bases from V and 8 bases from J, with 7 bases between. The CDR3 extends over 12 amino acids. CDR1 and CDR2 from the germline V gene are LNHNV and YYDKDF (reference sequence). The CDR3 sequence is CATSRDIREAFF. The CDR3 nucleotides read TGTGCCACCAGCAGAGACATCCGAGAAGCTTTCTTT.

The chain recombines TRBV5-6 with TRBJ1-1; weak D call: TRBD1 (6 bases). The V gene's germline CDR1 is SGHDT and CDR2 YYEEEE. V shed 2 bases and J shed 6 bases, with 14 bases lying between them. CDR3 length equals 14 residues. CDR3 protein: CASSLTRGFAEAFF. CDR3 DNA sequence: TGTGCCAGCAGCTTAACCAGGGGCTTTGCTGAAGCTTTCTTT. Variable domain in full (rest from reference TRBV5-6 and TRBJ1-1): DAGVTQSPTHLIKTRGQQVTLRCSPKSGHDTVSWYQQALGQGPQFIFQYYEEEERQRGNFPDRFSGHQFPNYSSELNVNALLLGDSALYLCASSLTRGFAEAFFGQGTRLTVV.

In DNA form, the CDR3 reads TGTGCTAGTGGTTTCGGATCGGGGGCGGGCTATGGCTACACCTTC. Protein product: CASGFGSGAGYGYTF. V usage is TRBV12-5 and J usage is TRBJ1-2, with D maybe TRBD1 (6 bases). V was trimmed by 3 bases and J by 4 bases, leaving 15 bases between them. CDR3 length: 15 amino acids. Germline CDR1 is LGHNT and CDR2 is FRNRAP.

This sequence joins TRBV29-1 and TRBJ2-5; D is perhaps TRBD1 (6 bases). The V end was cut by 4 bases, the J end by 5 bases, with 17 bases between. The CDR3 runs to 14 residues. Germline V gene lookup returns CDR1 SQVTM and CDR2 ANQGSEA. The CDR3 region has the DNA TGCAGCGTTGTCACCCCGGGGCAGGGGGAGACCCAGTACTTC. This gives the protein CSVVTPGQGETQYF. The entire variable domain, with the rest obtained from reference TRBV29-1 and TRBJ2-5, is as follows: SAVISQKPSRDICQRGTSLTIQCQVDSQVTMMFWYRQQPGQSLTLIATANQGSEATYESGFVIDKFPISRPNLTFSTLTVSNMSPEDSSIYLCSVVTPGQGETQYFGPGTRLLVL.

The chain combines TRBV7-4 with TRBJ2-7, with a possible D match to TRBD1 (5 bases). The CDR3 is 16 residues long. V lost 5 bases, J lost 0 bases, and 17 bases lay in between. The germline gives CDR1 SGHVT, CDR2 SQSDAQ. The CDR3: CASSPHRQRRSYEQYV. In nucleotides, the CDR3 is TGTGCCAGCAGCCCCCACCGACAGCGACGCTCCTACGAGCAGTACGTC.

V usage is TRBV2 and J usage is TRBJ2-7; possible D gene TRBD2, 6 bases. CDR3 length: 12 residues. Germline lookup yields CDR1 SNHLY and CDR2 FYNNEI. The V gene lost 8 bases and the J gene lost 4 bases, with 12 bases spanning the gap. The CDR3 here is CASQAGRYEQYF. The CDR3 DNA sequence: TGTGCCAGCCAGGCAGGGAGGTACGAGCAGTACTTC. The variable domain in full, completed from reference TRBV2 and TRBJ2-7, reads EPEVTQTPSHQVTQMGQEVILRCVPISNHLYFYWYRQILGQKVEFLVSFYNNEISEKSEIFDDQFSVERPDGSNFTLKIRSTKLEDSAMYFCASQAGRYEQYFGPGTRLTVT.

This sequence joins TRBV7-6 and TRBJ1-2; TRBD1 might be the D (5 bases). CDR1 is SGHVS and CDR2 is FNYEAQ in the germline V gene. The CDR3 has 14 amino acids. V was shortened by 5 bases and J by 5 bases, with 15 bases between the two germline ends. Written as DNA, the CDR3 is TGTGCCAGCAGCCTGGGGGGGACTACTTATGGCTACACCTTC. Protein sequence: CASSLGGTTYGYTF.

In this sample, this clone turned up once. The V and J genes are TRBV5-1 and TRBJ2-2; 13 nucleotides agree with TRBD2. The germline gives CDR1 SGHRS, CDR2 YFSETQ. The CDR3 is made up of 15 amino acids. V lost 4 bases to trimming and J lost 7 bases; unmatched junction nucleotides: 4. For the CDR3, the DNA is TGCGCCAGCAGCCCTGGACTAGCGGGAGTCGGGGAGCTGTTTTTT. This translates into CASSPGLAGVGELFF.

The gene calls are TRBV5-4 and TRBJ2-7; tentatively, D is TRBD1 or TRBD2 (7 bases each). With 4 bases removed from V and 2 bases from J, the gap between germline ends came to 16 bases. Germline lookup yields CDR1 SGHNT and CDR2 YYREEE (reference sequence). The CDR3 runs to 15 residues. CDR3: CASSLRGGRAYEQYF. The CDR3, as DNA: TGTGCCAGCAGCCTCAGGGGGGGACGGGCCTACGAGCAGTACTTC.

The genes are TRBV9 and TRBJ2-1; no clear D gene. Germline lookup yields CDR1 SGDLS and CDR2 YYNGEE. The CDR3 runs to 15 residues. Trimming took 4 bases from V and 6 from J, leaving 17 bases between them. Here the CDR3 reads CASSPTPPPSNEQFF. The DNA for the CDR3 is TGTGCCAGCAGCCCGACTCCCCCGCCCTCCAATGAGCAGTTCTTC.

The V call is TRBV5-1, the J call TRBJ1-2, with a tentative D call TRBD1 (6 bases). The CDR3 runs to 14 residues. Trimming took off 1 base at V and 0 bases at J, with 7 bases between the two ends. CDR1 SGHRS and CDR2 YFSETQ come from the germline V gene. CDR3: CASSLQGTNYGYTF. CDR3 sequence (DNA): TGCGCCAGCAGCTTGCAGGGGACTAACTATGGCTACACCTTC.